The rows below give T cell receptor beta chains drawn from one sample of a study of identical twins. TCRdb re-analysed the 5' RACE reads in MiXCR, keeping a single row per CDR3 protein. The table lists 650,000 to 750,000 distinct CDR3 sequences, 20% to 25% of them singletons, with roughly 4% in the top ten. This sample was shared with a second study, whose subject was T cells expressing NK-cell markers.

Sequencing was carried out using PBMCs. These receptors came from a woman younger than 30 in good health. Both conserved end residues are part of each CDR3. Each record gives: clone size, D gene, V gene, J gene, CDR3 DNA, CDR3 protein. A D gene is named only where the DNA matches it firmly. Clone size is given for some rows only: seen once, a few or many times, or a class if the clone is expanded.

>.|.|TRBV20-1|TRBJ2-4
TGCAGTGTCCAGGGTCCCAAAAACATTCAGTACTTC
CSVQGPKNIQYF
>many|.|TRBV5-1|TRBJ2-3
TGTGCCAGCAGCTTGGAAGGGGGTACGGATACGCAGTATTTT
CASSLEGGTDTQYF
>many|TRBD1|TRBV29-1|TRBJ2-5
TGCAGCGTGGACAGGGGCCTCCAAGAGACCCAGTACTTC
CSVDRGLQETQYF
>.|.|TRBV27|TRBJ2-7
TGTGCCACCGAGGGACCGCTTTACGAGCAGTACTTC
CATEGPLYEQYF
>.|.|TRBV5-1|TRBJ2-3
TGCGCCAGCAGCTTGGGTCCAGGAGATACGCAGTATTTT
CASSLGPGDTQYF
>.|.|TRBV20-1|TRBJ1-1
TGCAGTGCCGGACCCCGAACCTTGATAGGTCCTGAAGCTTTCTTT
CSAGPRTLIGPEAFF
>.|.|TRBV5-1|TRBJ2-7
TGCGCCAGCAGCTCTGTGGGGCCCTCCTACGAGCAGTACTTC
CASSSVGPSYEQYF
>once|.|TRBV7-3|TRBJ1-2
TGTGCCAGCAGCTTAAGGTCAGGTACAGACTCCTATGGCTACACCTTC
CASSLRSGTDSYGYTF
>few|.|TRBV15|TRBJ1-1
TGTGCCACCAGCAGAGGCGCGGGTCATTACACTGAAGCTTTCTTT
CATSRGAGHYTEAFF
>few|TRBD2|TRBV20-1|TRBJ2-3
TGCAGTGCTAGGGGGACTAGCGGGGGGAGCACAGATACGCAGTATTTT
CSARGTSGGSTDTQYF
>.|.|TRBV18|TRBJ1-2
TGTGCCAGCTCACTGACAGCGAATGGCTACACCTTC
CASSLTANGYTF
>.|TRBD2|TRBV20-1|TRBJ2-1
TGCAGTGCAACTAGCGGGAAACTCTTGCATGAGCAGTTCTTC
CSATSGKLLHEQFF
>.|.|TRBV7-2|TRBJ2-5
TGTGCCAGCAGCCCTAGTCTGGGAGAGACCCAGTACTTC
CASSPSLGETQYF